The source of this T cell receptor beta chain is a study of T cell responses to AZD1222 COVID-19 vaccine. Study outcomes and limitations: Only after the peak T cell response were repertoires sampled. Unmutated regions of variants are reportedly targeted by nearly half of spike-specific TCRs. Most donors were white British and more were female, and clonal diversity was possibly underestimated.

Produced via immunoSEQ multiplex PCR; TCRdb's table is partial and in-frame only. The table records 150,000 or so clones, roughly 92% of them present only once. The sample holds one count of this clone. Its antigen is currently unknown. Germline-derived CDR1 and CDR2 are DFQATT and SNEGSKA (reference sequence). V lost 5 bases and J 2 bases, leaving 2 bases between the germline ends. CDR3 length: 10 residues. The material was peripheral blood, obtained on day 0 of AZD1222 vaccination. The rearrangement uses TRBV20-1 and TRBJ2-3; no definite D call. The TCR comes from an adult in good health. The CDR3 sequence is CSAVTDTQYF. DNA for the CDR3: TGCAGTGCTGTCACAGATACGCAGTATTTT.